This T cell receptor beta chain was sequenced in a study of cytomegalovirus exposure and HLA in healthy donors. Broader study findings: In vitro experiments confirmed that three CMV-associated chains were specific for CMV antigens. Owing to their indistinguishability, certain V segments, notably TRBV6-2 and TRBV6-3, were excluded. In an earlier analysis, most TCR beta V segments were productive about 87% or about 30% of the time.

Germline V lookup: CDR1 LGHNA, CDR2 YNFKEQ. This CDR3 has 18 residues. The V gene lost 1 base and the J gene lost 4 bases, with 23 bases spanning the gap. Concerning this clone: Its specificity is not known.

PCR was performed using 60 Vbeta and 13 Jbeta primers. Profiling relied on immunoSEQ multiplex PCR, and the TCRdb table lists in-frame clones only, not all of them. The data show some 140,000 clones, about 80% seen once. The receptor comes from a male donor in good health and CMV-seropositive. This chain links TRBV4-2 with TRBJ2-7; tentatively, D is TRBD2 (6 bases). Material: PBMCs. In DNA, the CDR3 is TGTGCCAGCAGCCAAGTTACCCTACGGTCGGGCGGGGAATACGAGCAGTACTTC. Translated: CASSQVTLRSGGEYEQYF.